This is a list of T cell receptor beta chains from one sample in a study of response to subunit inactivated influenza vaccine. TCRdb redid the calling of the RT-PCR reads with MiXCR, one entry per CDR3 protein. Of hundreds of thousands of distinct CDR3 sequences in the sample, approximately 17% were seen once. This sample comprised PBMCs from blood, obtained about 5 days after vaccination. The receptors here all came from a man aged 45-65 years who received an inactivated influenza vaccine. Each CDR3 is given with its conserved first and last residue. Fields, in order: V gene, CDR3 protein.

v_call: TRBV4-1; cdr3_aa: CASSLQGLDGYTF
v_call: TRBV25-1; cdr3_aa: CASSESGEVLTQYF
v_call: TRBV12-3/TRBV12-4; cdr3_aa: CASVYWAYEQYF
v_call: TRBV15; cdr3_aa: CATARETGAGANVLTF
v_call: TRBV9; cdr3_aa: CASSETTGGSSYEQYF
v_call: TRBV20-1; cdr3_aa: CSARVGAGNTEAFF
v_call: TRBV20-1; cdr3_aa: CSAKPGLSSYEQYF
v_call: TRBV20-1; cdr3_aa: CSAISLRGYNEQFF
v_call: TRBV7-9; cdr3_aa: CASRGGTGVHEQYF
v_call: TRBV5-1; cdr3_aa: CASSLDSKNTEAFF
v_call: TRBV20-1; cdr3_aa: CSGVMETQYF
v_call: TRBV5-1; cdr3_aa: CASSFLRDSSYEQYF
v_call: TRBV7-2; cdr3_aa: CASSFGTAFSYEQYF
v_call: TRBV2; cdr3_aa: CASSLGTSGGEQYF
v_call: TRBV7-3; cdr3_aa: CASSFISGQAYEQYF